This T cell receptor beta chain was observed in a study of graft-versus-host responses after intestinal transplantation. For the study at large: Tacrolimus and steroids were given for two to three years to all recipients after anti-thymocyte globulin induction. Overall study results and limits: The study associated peak circulating GvH clone levels with early post-transplant HvG declines. Detection of GvH clones occurred in recipient marrow, and some had their first appearance in ileum or blood.

Comment on this clone: The antigen is not known.

The germline V gene encodes CDR1 SGHTA and CDR2 FQGNSA. The CDR3 runs to 14 residues. The V end was cut by 2 bases, the J end by 5 bases, with 13 bases between. Using immunoSEQ multiplex PCR, the repertoire was profiled, and TCRdb retains in-frame clones only, with some absent. The sample lists tens of thousands of clones, roughly 91% occurring once. The chain has TRBV7-2 and TRBJ2-7, with D maybe TRBD2 (6 bases). The sequencing used PBMCs, collected 524 days after transplant. The TCR was taken from a human patient who received an intestinal transplant, so some T cells may come from the graft donor. Written as DNA, the CDR3 is TGTGCCAGCAGCTTATCGGGAGTTGTGAACGAGCAGTACTTC. Its translation is CASSLSGVVNEQYF.